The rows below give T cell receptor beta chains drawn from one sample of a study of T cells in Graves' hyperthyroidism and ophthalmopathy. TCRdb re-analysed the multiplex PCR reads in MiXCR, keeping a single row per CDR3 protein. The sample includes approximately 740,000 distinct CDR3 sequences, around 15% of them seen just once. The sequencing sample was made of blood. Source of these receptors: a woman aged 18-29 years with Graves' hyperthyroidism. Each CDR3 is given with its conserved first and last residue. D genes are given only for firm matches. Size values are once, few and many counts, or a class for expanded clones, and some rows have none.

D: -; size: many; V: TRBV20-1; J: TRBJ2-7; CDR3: CSASDSQGYEQYF; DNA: TGCAGTGCATCGGACTCACAAGGCTACGAGCAGTACTTC
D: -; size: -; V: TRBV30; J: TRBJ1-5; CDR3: CAWSSQGLNQPQHF; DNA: TGTGCCTGGAGCTCTCAGGGGCTCAATCAGCCCCAGCATTTT
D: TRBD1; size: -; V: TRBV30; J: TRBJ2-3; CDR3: CAWSSRQGTDTQYF; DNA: TGTGCCTGGAGTTCTCGACAGGGGACGGATACGCAGTATTTT
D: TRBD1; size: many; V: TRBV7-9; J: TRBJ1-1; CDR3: CASSTRTGGLNTEAFF; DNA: TGTGCCAGCAGCACCCGGACAGGGGGCCTGAACACTGAAGCTTTCTTT
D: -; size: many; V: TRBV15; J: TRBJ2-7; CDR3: CATSGRTASNYEQYF; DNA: TGTGCCACCAGCGGACGGACAGCATCCAACTACGAGCAGTACTTC
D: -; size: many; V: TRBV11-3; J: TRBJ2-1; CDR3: CASSSTGHHEQFF; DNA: TGTGCCAGCAGCTCAACGGGACATCATGAGCAGTTCTTC
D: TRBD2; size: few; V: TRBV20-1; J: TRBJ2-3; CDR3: CSAKHPSGINTDTQYF; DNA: TGCAGTGCTAAGCACCCTAGCGGGATAAACACAGATACGCAGTATTTT
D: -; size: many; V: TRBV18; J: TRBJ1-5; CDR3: CASSPLDSDQPQHF; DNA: TGTGCCAGCTCACCACTGGACAGCGATCAGCCCCAGCATTTT
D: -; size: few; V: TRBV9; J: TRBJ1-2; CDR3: CASSVFGGSNYGYTF; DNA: TGTGCCAGCAGCGTATTTGGGGGGTCCAACTATGGCTACACCTTC
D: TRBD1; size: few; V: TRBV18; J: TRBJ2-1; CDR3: CASSPQQGANEQFF; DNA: TGTGCCAGCTCACCACAACAGGGGGCAAATGAGCAGTTCTTC
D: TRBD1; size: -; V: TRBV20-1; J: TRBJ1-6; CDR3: CSALPGQEVSPLHF; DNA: TGCAGTGCTCTTCCGGGACAGGAAGTTTCACCCCTCCACTTT
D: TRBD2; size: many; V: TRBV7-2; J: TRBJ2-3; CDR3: CASSLGIPRLAGKTHSDTQYF; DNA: TGTGCCAGCAGCTTAGGGATCCCACGACTAGCGGGGAAAACCCACTCGGATACGCAGTATTTT
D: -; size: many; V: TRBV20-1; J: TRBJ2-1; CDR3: CSARDILKAGNEQFF; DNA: TGCAGTGCTAGAGATATACTCAAGGCGGGTAATGAGCAGTTCTTC
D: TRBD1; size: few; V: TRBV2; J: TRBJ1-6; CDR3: CASNGQGASPLHF; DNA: TGTGCCAGCAATGGACAGGGGGCCTCACCCCTCCACTTT
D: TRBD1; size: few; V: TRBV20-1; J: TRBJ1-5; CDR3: CSARNLGTGGDQPQHF; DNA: TGCAGTGCTAGGAACCTCGGGACAGGGGGCGATCAGCCCCAGCATTTT
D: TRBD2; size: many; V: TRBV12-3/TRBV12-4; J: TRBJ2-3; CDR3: CASSRRLAGATDTQYF; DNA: TGTGCCAGCAGCCGTCGACTAGCGGGAGCCACAGATACGCAGTATTTT
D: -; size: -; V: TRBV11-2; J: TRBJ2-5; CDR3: CASSEWPFGDQETQYF; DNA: TGTGCCAGCAGCGAATGGCCCTTCGGGGATCAAGAGACCCAGTACTTC
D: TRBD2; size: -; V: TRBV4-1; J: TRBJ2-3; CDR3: CASSQSPGGRAVDTQYF; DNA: TGCGCCAGCAGCCAATCTCCGGGAGGGAGGGCCGTGGATACGCAGTATTTT
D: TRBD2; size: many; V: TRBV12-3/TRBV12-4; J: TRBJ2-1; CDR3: CASSLRGGGSYNEQFF; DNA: TGTGCCAGCAGTTTACGCGGGGGGGGTTCCTACAATGAGCAGTTCTTC
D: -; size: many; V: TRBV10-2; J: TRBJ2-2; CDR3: CASSESVALGNRITGELFF; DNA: TGCGCCAGCAGTGAGTCAGTGGCCCTAGGGAACCGAATTACCGGGGAGCTGTTTTTT
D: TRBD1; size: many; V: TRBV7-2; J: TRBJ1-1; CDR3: CASSSDRGGPLNTEAFF; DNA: TGTGCCAGCAGCTCCGACAGGGGCGGACCCCTGAACACTGAAGCTTTCTTT
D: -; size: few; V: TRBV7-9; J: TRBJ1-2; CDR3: CASSPIGSDEANYGYTF; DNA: TGTGCCAGCAGCCCAATCGGCAGCGACGAAGCTAACTATGGCTACACCTTC
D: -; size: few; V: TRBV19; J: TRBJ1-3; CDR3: CASSNVVESGNTIYF; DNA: TGTGCCAGTAGTAACGTAGTCGAATCTGGAAACACCATATATTTT
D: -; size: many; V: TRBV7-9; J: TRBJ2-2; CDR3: CASSLRFAGELFF; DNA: TGTGCCAGCAGCTTGCGTTTCGCCGGGGAGCTGTTTTTT